Presented here are 29 T cell receptor beta chains from one specimen sequenced in a study of T cell responses to AZD1222 COVID-19 vaccine. TCRdb's copy holds only in-frame clones and misses some; the assay was immunoSEQ multiplex PCR. The table includes around 130,000 clones, roughly nine tenths detected once. The sample in question was peripheral blood, obtained 28 days after the second AZD1222 dose. The receptors come from an adult who received the AZD1222 COVID-19 vaccine.

This chain connects TRBV5-1 to TRBJ1-6; possibly TRBD1 for D (6 bases). Germline V gene sequence: CDR1 SGHRS, CDR2 YFSETQ. V was trimmed by 2 bases and J by 5 bases, leaving 14 bases between them. This CDR3 contains 16 residues. Written as DNA, the CDR3 is TGCGCCAGCAGCTTCGGTACAGGGAACCATAATTCACCCCTCCACTTT. Encoded protein: CASSFGTGNHNSPLHF.

The chain is built from TRBV18 and TRBJ1-1; a possible D gene is TRBD1 (5 bases). This CDR3 has 13 residues. CDR1 is KGHSH and CDR2 is LQKENI in the germline V gene. V dropped 0 bases and J dropped 5 bases, with 7 bases sitting between them. This chain's CDR3 is CASSPPGRTEAFF. For the CDR3, the DNA is TGTGCCAGCTCACCACCGGGGCGGACTGAAGCTTTCTTT.

This chain joins TRBV11-2 and TRBJ2-7; 8 positions agree with TRBD1. Germline V gives CDR1 SGHAT, CDR2 FQNNGV. The CDR3 loop spans 15 amino acids. The trim removed 3 bases at V and 2 bases at J, leaving 6 bases unmatched. This chain's CDR3 is CASSLGTGATYEQYF. Here the CDR3 DNA reads TGTGCCAGCAGCTTGGGGACAGGAGCCACCTACGAGCAGTACTTC. Filled out from reference TRBV11-2 and TRBJ2-7, the complete variable domain reads EAGVAQSPRYKIIEKRQSVAFWCNPISGHATLYWYQQILGQGPKLLIQFQNNGVVDDSQLPKDRFSAERLKGVDSTLKIQPAKLEDSAVYLCASSLGTGATYEQYFGPGTRLTVT.

This sequence joins TRBV7-8 and TRBJ1-1; TRBD1 might be the D (6 bases). CDR3 size: 12 residues. Trimming left V 4 bases short and J 7 bases short, with 10 bases between. In germline, CDR1 is SGHVS, CDR2 FQNEAQ. This CDR3 is CASSSGGLEAFF. In nucleotides, the CDR3 is TGTGCCAGCAGCTCGGGGGGGCTTGAAGCTTTCTTT.

In its sample, this clone was seen once. The chain employs TRBV19 and TRBJ2-5; D uncertain. There are 13 residues in the CDR3. Germline V gene data show CDR1 as LNHDA and CDR2 as SQIVND (reference sequence). Deletions cut 5 bases from V and 2 bases from J, with 9 bases between. The CDR3 here is CASSPTQQETQYF. Here the CDR3 DNA reads TGTGCCAGTAGTCCGACGCAACAAGAGACCCAGTACTTC.

The chain joins TRBV5-1 to TRBJ1-1, with D tentatively TRBD1 (5 bases). The CDR3 totals 14 residues. Germline V CDR1 and CDR2: SGHRS, YFSETQ. V lost 5 bases, J lost 1 base, and 12 bases lay in between. CDR3 region: CASRAGQQNTEAFF. CDR3 in DNA: TGCGCCAGCAGGGCGGGGCAACAGAACACTGAAGCTTTCTTT.

This clone was detected only a few times. The chain employs TRBV5-1 and TRBJ1-2; TRBD1 matches 9 bases. From germline, CDR1 is SGHRS and CDR2 YFSETQ. V trimming: 3 bases; J trimming: 8 bases; junction bases outside the gene matches: 11. The CDR3 is 15 residues long. CDR3 in DNA: TGCGCCAGCAGCTCAAGAGACGGGACAGGGAGCGGCTACACCTTC. It yields the protein CASSSRDGTGSGYTF. Together with reference TRBV5-1 and TRBJ1-2, the CDR3 gives the full variable domain: KAGVTQTPRYLIKTRGQQVTLSCSPISGHRSVSWYQQTPGQGLQFLFEYFSETQRNKGNFPGRFSGRQFSNSRSEMNVSTLELGDSALYLCASSSRDGTGSGYTFGSGTRLTVV.

The chain uses TRBV3-1 (or the pseudogene TRBV3-2) and TRBJ1-6; D gene unclear. The CDR3 has 14 amino acids. CDR1 and CDR2 from the germline V gene are LGHDT and YNNKEL (reference sequence). V lost 4 bases to trimming and J lost 11 bases, with 15 bases between them. The CDR3 loop is CASSPCPTVPPLHF. The DNA for the CDR3 is TGTGCCAGCAGCCCCTGCCCTACTGTCCCACCCCTCCACTTT.

This chain links TRBV6-5 with TRBJ2-2; unclear D gene. CDR3 size: 13 residues. Germline values: CDR1 MNHEY, CDR2 SVGAGI. V was shortened by 6 bases and J by 5 bases, with 10 bases between the two germline ends. CDR3: CASSRARTGELFF. DNA of the CDR3: TGTGCCAGCAGCCGGGCACGGACCGGGGAGCTGTTTTTT.

V usage is TRBV18 and J usage is TRBJ1-5; D gene uncertain. Germline CDR1 and CDR2: KGHSH and LQKENI. The germline V and J ends were trimmed by 2 bases and 4 bases, with 9 bases remaining between them. The CDR3 has 14 residues. The CDR3 sequence: CASSPGQRNQPQHF. CDR3 DNA: TGTGCCAGCTCACCAGGGCAGAGAAATCAGCCCCAGCATTTT.

The chain carries TRBV2 and TRBJ1-2; 7 nucleotides align to TRBD1. After removal of 4 bases from V and 0 bases from J, the junction contained 14 bases not matched to a gene. Germline V gene sequence: CDR1 SNHLY, CDR2 FYNNEI. CDR3 length equals 18 residues. CDR3 region: CASSANTGVILSNYGYTF. In DNA form, the CDR3 reads TGTGCCAGCAGTGCGAACACAGGGGTCATCCTTTCTAACTATGGCTACACCTTC.

The chain employs TRBV20-1 and TRBJ2-5, with D hard to call. Trimming took off 3 bases at V and 9 bases at J, with 17 bases between the two ends. Germline assignment: CDR1 DFQATT and CDR2 SNEGSKA (reference sequence). The CDR3 is made up of 13 amino acids. CDR3 in DNA: TGCAGTGCTAGTCCGTCTGGCTCGGTGGCCCAGTACTTC. The encoded protein is CSASPSGSVAQYF.

The chain joins TRBV24-1 to TRBJ2-2, with D tentatively TRBD1 or TRBD2 (5 bases each). The CDR3 contains 13 residues. Per the germline V gene, CDR1 is KGHDR and CDR2 is SFDVKD. Trimming removed 4 bases at V and 6 bases at J, with 8 bases between. The CDR3 DNA follows: TGTGCCACCAGTGACTTGGGGGCCGGGGAGCTGTTTTTT. It codes for CATSDLGAGELFF.

The chain has TRBV15 and TRBJ1-6; D unclear. Trimming stripped 0 bases from V and 5 bases from J, with 2 bases between. CDR1 LNHNV and CDR2 YYDKDF come from the germline V gene (reference sequence). The CDR3 has 13 residues. CDR3 nucleotides: TGTGCCACCAGCAGAGAAGATAATTCACCCCTCCACTTT. Translation gives CATSREDNSPLHF.

The chain links TRBV6-4 to TRBJ1-2; a possible D gene is TRBD1 (5 bases). The CDR3 loop spans 11 amino acids. Germline CDR1 reads MRHNA; CDR2 reads SNTAGT. The V end lost 4 bases, the J end lost 7 bases, and 7 bases lay between the germline ends. CDR3 nucleotides: TGTGCCAGCAGTGTTGGGGGTGGCTACACCTTC. Encoded protein: CASSVGGGYTF.

The chain carries TRBV10-3 and TRBJ1-6, with D perhaps matching TRBD1 (5 bases). V was clipped by 3 bases and J by 8 bases, with 8 bases between them. There are 13 residues in the CDR3. The germline V gene encodes CDR1 ENHRY and CDR2 SYGVKD. The CDR3 DNA reads TGTGCCATCAGTGACCAGGGTTATTCACCCCTCCACTTT. Translating it yields CAISDQGYSPLHF.

The chain recombines TRBV5-3 with TRBJ2-3; 8 positions match TRBD1. TRBV5-3 is an ORF; its function is uncertain. J was trimmed by 0 bases and V by 3 bases; bases with no gene match: 15. This CDR3 contains 19 residues. The CDR3, as DNA: TGTGCCAGAAGCTATTTCAACAGGGGGTGCAGATTGAGCACAGATACGCAGTATTTT. Translated: CARSYFNRGCRLSTDTQYF.

This chain joins TRBV6-5 and TRBJ1-4, with TRBD1 matching 11 bases. This CDR3 has 15 residues. Germline V gene data show CDR1 as MNHEY and CDR2 as SVGAGI. With V trimmed by 6 bases and J by 8 bases, 8 bases remained unmatched. The CDR3 DNA follows: TGTGCCAGCAGCGGCCCGGGACAGGGGGAAGAAAAACTGTTTTTT. It codes for CASSGPGQGEEKLFF.

This chain uses TRBV10-3 with TRBJ2-7, with a tentative D call TRBD2 (6 bases). The V and J ends lost 4 bases and 4 bases respectively, with 14 bases between them. The CDR3 extends over 14 amino acids. Germline CDR1 ENHRY, CDR2 SYGVKD. CDR3 sequence: CAISVAGSTYEQYF. CDR3 DNA sequence: TGTGCCATCAGTGTCGCGGGGAGTACTTACGAGCAGTACTTC.

This chain joins TRBV3-1 (or the pseudogene TRBV3-2) and TRBJ2-3, with TRBD1 matching 8 bases. The germline V gene has CDR1 LGHDT and CDR2 YNNKEL (reference sequence). Trimming at V came to 3 bases and at J to 3 bases, leaving 5 bases not matched to a gene. CDR3 length: 15 residues. The CDR3 region is CASSQGRGQTDTQYF. CDR3 nucleotides: TGTGCCAGCAGCCAGGGCAGGGGGCAAACAGATACGCAGTATTTT.

This rearrangement joins TRBV6-2 or TRBV6-3 to TRBJ1-1, with D unclear. V gave up 5 bases and J gave up 0 bases, with 7 bases separating them. The CDR3 spans 13 residues. Germline lookup yields CDR1 MNHEY and CDR2 SVGEGT. The CDR3 nucleotides are TGTGCCAGCAGTCCGACACTGAACACTGAAGCTTTCTTT. Residues: CASSPTLNTEAFF.

V is TRBV3-1 (or the pseudogene TRBV3-2) and J is TRBJ2-5; TRBD2 agrees at 11 bases. J was trimmed by 6 bases and V by 2 bases; bases with no gene match: 5. Germline V CDR1 and CDR2: LGHDT, YNNKEL (reference sequence). The CDR3 has 15 residues. The CDR3 is CASSQLAGGPKTQYF. In nucleotides, the CDR3 is TGTGCCAGCAGCCAATTAGCGGGGGGGCCTAAGACCCAGTACTTC.

The chain has TRBV10-3 and TRBJ1-1; D gene unclear. CDR1 and CDR2 from the germline V gene are ENHRY and SYGVKD. The CDR3 loop spans 13 amino acids. Trimming stripped 0 bases from V and 6 bases from J, with 8 bases between. The CDR3 DNA reads TGTGCCATCAGTGAGTCGACTCCATCTGAAGCTTTCTTT. Protein sequence: CAISESTPSEAFF.

The chain combines TRBV2 with TRBJ2-4, with D possibly being TRBD1 (6 bases). V was cut by 6 bases and J by 0 bases, with 12 bases left in between. The CDR3 contains 15 residues. Germline-derived CDR1 and CDR2 are SNHLY and FYNNEI. CDR3 loop: CASSPGQTAKNIQYF. In DNA form, the CDR3 reads TGTGCCAGCAGCCCTGGACAGACAGCCAAAAACATTCAGTACTTC.

V is TRBV28 and J is TRBJ1-2, with a weak D call TRBD1 (5 bases). The CDR3 is 14 amino acids. The ends were cut back, 6 bases at V and 7 bases at J, with 18 bases in the middle. Germline CDR1 and CDR2: MDHEN and SYDVKM. The CDR3 bases are TGTGCCAGCAGCCCCGGGGGGGTTCAACCTGGCTACACCTTC. Protein product: CASSPGGVQPGYTF.

The V and J genes are TRBV7-8 and TRBJ2-7; the match to TRBD1 covers 9 bases. Germline CDR1 reads SGHVS; CDR2 reads FQNEAQ. The J segment lost 3 bases and the V segment lost 6 bases, leaving 6 bases of the junction unmatched. This CDR3 spans 14 amino acids. CDR3 nucleotide sequence: TGTGCCAGCAGGGTGGGACAGGGATTCTACGAGCAGTACTTC. Protein: CASRVGQGFYEQYF.

The chain has TRBV14 and TRBJ2-1; D perhaps matches TRBD1 (5 bases). Germline loops: CDR1 SGHDN, CDR2 FVKESK. The V gene lost 1 base and the J gene lost 15 bases, with 16 bases spanning the gap. The CDR3 runs 13 residues. The CDR3 here is CASSQVTGDPVFF. CDR3 in DNA: TGTGCCAGCAGCCAAGTCACAGGAGATCCTGTGTTCTTC.

This chain connects TRBV27 to TRBJ2-1; D is tentatively TRBD1 or TRBD2 (5 bases each). CDR1 MNHEY and CDR2 SMNVEV come from the germline V gene (reference sequence). V gave up 3 bases and J gave up 8 bases, with 8 bases separating them. The CDR3 has 12 amino acids. The CDR3 bases are TGTGCCAGCAGTTTCCGGGGACATGAGCAGTTCTTC. This translates into CASSFRGHEQFF.

A single count supports this clone. The CDR3 reads CASSKGEGAKGNTIYF. The CDR3 DNA reads as TGTGCCAGCAGCAAGGGTGAGGGGGCGAAGGGAAACACCATATATTTT. The genes are TRBV21-1 and TRBJ1-3; the table gives TRBD1 as D, unverified against the DNA. TRBV21-1 is a pseudogene locus. CDR3 size: 16 residues.